The clone carrying this TCR beta chain was recorded once. The assay was immunoSEQ multiplex PCR, and TCRdb's table has in-frame clones only and misses some. Among roughly 1,100,000 clones listed, roughly 75% were seen once. The J segment lost 5 bases and the V segment lost 5 bases, leaving 7 bases of the junction unmatched. This CDR3 is 14 amino acids long. In germline, CDR1 is SNHLY, CDR2 FYNNEI. This entry is derived from a study of shared clonotypes between healthy human individuals. The chain recombines TRBV2 with TRBJ2-3; TRBD1 matches 7 bases. The source material was memory CD4+ T cells sorted from blood. The sample's subset: CD45RA-negative fraction. The clonotype was recovered from a man aged 18 to 30 in good health. CDR3 loop: CASSRQGNRDTQYF. The CDR3 DNA reads TGTGCCAGCAGTAGACAGGGCAACAGAGATACGCAGTATTTT. Full variable domain (outside the CDR3, taken from reference TRBV2 and TRBJ2-3): EPEVTQTPSHQVTQMGQEVILRCVPISNHLYFYWYRQILGQKVEFLVSFYNNEISEKSEIFDDQFSVERPDGSNFTLKIRSTKLEDSAMYFCASSRQGNRDTQYFGPGTRLTVL.